This T cell receptor (beta chain) was sequenced for a study of CD8+CD57+ T cells in acquired aplastic anemia. About the study: Sorting CD4+ and CD8+ cells gave DNA averaging approximately 3 ug. Healthy CD8+ samples averaged about 11 million reads. Findings and limits, study-wide: Overlapping CD8+ CDR3 repertoires of patients and controls contained around 31 shared sequences. Patients showed no significant difference from controls in CD8+ Simpson's diversity.

This clonotype was seen repeatedly, ten times or more. Its antigen is currently unknown. CDR3 length: 13 amino acids. V was clipped by 4 bases and J by 4 bases, with 10 bases between them. Germline CDR1 and CDR2: SGHVS and FQNEAQ. The use of genomic DNA as template underpinned the TCR beta VDJ and CDR3 profiling. TCRdb processed the reads anew with MiXCR; each CDR3 protein has one entry. The sample consists of roughly 58,000 distinct CDR3 sequences, 45% to 70% of them appearing once. The clonotype comes from a human donor in good health, serving as a control. The material sequenced was sorted CD4+, CD8+, or CD8+CD57+ T cells (not recorded which) from PBMCs. The V and J genes are TRBV7-8 and TRBJ1-1; D possibly corresponds to TRBD1 (6 bases). This CDR3 is CASSSKGGTEAFF. CDR3 sequence (DNA): TGTGCCAGCAGCTCCAAGGGGGGCACTGAAGCTTTCTTT.